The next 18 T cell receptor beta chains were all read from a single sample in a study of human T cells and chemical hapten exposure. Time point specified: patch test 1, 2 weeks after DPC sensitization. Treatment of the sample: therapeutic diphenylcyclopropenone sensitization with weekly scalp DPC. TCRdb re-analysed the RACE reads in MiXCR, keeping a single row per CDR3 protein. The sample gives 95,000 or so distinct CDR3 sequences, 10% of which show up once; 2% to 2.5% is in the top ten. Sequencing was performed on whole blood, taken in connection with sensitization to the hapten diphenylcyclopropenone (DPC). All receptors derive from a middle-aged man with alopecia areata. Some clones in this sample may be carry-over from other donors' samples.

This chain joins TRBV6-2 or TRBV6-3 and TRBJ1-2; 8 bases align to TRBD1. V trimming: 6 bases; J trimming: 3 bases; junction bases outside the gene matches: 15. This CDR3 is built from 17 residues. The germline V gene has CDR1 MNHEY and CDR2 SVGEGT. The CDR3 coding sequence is TGTGCCAGCAGAACCAACAGGGGGACAGCACTTTACTATGGCTACACCTTC. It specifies CASRTNRGTALYYGYTF.

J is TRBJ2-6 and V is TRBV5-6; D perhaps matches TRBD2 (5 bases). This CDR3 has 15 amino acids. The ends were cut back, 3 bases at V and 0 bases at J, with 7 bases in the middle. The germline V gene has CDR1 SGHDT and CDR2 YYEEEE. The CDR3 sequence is CASSWRSSGANVLTF. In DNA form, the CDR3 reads TGTGCCAGCAGCTGGAGGAGCTCTGGGGCCAACGTCCTGACTTTC. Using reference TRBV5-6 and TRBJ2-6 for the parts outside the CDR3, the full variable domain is DAGVTQSPTHLIKTRGQQVTLRCSPKSGHDTVSWYQQALGQGPQFIFQYYEEEERQRGNFPDRFSGHQFPNYSSELNVNALLLGDSALYLCASSWRSSGANVLTFGAGSRLTVL.

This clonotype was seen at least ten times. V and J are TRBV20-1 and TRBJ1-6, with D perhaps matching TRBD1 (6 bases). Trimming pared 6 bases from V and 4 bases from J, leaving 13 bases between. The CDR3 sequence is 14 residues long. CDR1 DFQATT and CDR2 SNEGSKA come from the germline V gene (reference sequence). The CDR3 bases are TGCAGTGCCACAATACAGGGTTATAATTCACCCCTCCACTTT. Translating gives CSATIQGYNSPLHF.

This CDR3 is CASSLGGPGSYEQYF. The CDR3 DNA sequence: TGTGCCAGCAGTTTGGGGGGGCCCGGATCCTACGAGCAGTACTTC. The chain has TRBV6-6 and TRBJ2-7; a possible D gene is TRBD2 (7 bases). The CDR3 spans 15 residues. Germline CDR1 and CDR2: MNHNY and SVGAGI (reference sequence). With 4 bases removed from V and 1 base from J, the gap between germline ends came to 14 bases.

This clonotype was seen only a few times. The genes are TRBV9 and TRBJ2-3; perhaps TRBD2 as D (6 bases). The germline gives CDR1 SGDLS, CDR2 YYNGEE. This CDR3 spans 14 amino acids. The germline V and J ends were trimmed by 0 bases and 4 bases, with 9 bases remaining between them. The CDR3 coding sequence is TGTGCCAGCAGCGTAGACGCTAGCGCAGATACGCAGTATTTT. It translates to CASSVDASADTQYF.

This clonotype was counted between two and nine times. Here the CDR3 DNA reads TGTGCCAGCAGCCAAGTACCAGACAGCCCTATGATCTACACCTTC. Its translation: CASSQVPDSPMIYTF. The chain carries TRBV4-2 and TRBJ1-2, with a possible D match to TRBD1 (5 bases). Germline values: CDR1 LGHNA, CDR2 YNFKEQ. The CDR3 totals 15 residues. Trimming removed 1 base from V and 10 bases from J, with 19 bases in between.

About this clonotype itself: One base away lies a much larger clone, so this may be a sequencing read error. This CDR3 is CASSYGCLAAFF. Here the CDR3 DNA reads TGTGCCAGCAGTTACGGGTGTCTAGCGGCTTTCTTT. V gene TRBV6-2 or TRBV6-3 combines with J gene TRBJ1-1, with D unresolved. The germline gives CDR1 MNHEY, CDR2 SVGEGT. V was cut by 2 bases and J by 11 bases, with 12 bases left in between. The CDR3 loop spans 12 amino acids.

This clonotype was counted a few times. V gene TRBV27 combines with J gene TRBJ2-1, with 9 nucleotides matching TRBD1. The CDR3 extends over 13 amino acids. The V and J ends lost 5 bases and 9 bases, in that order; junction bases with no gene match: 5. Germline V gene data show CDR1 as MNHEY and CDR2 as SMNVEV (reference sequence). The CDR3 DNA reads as TGTGCCAGCAGTCCTAGACAGGGGGGTGAGCAGTTCTTC. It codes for CASSPRQGGEQFF.

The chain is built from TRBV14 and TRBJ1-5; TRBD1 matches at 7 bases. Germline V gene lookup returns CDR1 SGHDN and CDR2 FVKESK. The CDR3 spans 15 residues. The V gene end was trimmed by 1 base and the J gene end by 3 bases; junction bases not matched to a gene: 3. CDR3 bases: TGTGCCAGCAGCCAAGCAGGGGGGCCCAATCAGCCCCAGCATTTT. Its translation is CASSQAGGPNQPQHF.

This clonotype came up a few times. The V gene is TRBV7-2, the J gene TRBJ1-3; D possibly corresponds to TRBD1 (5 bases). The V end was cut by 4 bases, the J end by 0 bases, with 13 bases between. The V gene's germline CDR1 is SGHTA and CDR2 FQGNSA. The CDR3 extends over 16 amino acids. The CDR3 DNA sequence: TGTGCCAGCAGCTCCATGGGGGTCCCCTCTGGAAACACCATATATTTT. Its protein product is CASSSMGVPSGNTIYF.

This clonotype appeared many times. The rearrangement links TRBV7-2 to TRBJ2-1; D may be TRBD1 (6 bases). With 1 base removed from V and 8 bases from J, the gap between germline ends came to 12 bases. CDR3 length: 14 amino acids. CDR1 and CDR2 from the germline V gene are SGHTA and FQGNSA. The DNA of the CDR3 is TGTGCCAGCAGCTTAGAGTACAGGGTCGATGAGCAGTTCTTC. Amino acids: CASSLEYRVDEQFF.

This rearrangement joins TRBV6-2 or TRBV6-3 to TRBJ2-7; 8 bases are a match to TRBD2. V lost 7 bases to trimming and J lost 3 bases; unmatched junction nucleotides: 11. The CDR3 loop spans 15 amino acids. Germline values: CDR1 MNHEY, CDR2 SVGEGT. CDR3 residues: CASTPGLAPRYEQYV. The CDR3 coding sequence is TGTGCCAGCACTCCAGGACTAGCCCCCCGCTACGAGCAGTACGTC.

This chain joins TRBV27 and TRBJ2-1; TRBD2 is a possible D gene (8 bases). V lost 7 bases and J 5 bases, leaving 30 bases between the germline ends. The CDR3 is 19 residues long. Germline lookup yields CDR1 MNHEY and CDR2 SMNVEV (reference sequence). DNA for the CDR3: TGTGCCAGCACAGGGGGTCGGGGGCGCAGGAGCGGGAGCAACAATGAGCAGTTCTTC. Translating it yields CASTGGRGRRSGSNNEQFF.

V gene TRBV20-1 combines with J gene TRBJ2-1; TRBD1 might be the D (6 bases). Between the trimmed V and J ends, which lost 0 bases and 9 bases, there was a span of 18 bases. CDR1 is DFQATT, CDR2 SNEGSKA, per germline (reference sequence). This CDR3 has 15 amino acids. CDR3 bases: TGCAGTGCTAGAGATAGGCCAGGGGCATTGAGTGAGCAGTTCTTC. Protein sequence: CSARDRPGALSEQFF.

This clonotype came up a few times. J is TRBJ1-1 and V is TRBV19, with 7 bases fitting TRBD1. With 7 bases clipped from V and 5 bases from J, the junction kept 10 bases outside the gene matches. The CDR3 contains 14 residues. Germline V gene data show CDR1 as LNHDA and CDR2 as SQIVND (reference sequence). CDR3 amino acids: CASTLTGTATEAFF. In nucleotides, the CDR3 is TGTGCCAGTACCCTGACAGGGACGGCGACTGAAGCTTTCTTT.

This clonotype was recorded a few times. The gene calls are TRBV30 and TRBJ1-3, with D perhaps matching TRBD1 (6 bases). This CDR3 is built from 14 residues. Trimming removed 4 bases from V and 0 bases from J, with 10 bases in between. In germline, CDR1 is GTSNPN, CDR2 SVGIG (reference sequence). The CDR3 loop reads CAWNRAHSGNTIYF. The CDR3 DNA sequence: TGTGCCTGGAACAGGGCTCACTCTGGAAACACCATATATTTT.

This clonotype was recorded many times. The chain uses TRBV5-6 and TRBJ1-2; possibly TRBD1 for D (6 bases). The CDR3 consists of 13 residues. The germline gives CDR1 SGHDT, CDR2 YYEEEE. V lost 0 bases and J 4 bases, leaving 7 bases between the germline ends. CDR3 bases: TGTGCCAGCAGCTTGGGACAGGTCTATGGCTACACCTTC. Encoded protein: CASSLGQVYGYTF.

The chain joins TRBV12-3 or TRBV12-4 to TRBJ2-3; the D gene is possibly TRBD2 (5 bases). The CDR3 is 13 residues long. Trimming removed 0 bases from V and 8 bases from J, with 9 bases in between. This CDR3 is CASSLARAGTQYF. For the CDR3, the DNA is TGTGCCAGCAGTTTAGCGCGGGCGGGTACGCAGTATTTT.